The clone carrying this T cell receptor (beta chain) was seen repeatedly, ten times or more. There were TCR beta CDR3 regions amplified from RNA transcripts. The HTBI set primed first-round TCR CDR3 RT-PCR. MiXCR, applied by TCRdb to the multiplex PCR reads, yields one record per CDR3 protein. Seen here are 500,000 to 750,000 distinct CDR3 sequences, around 16% observed once, and the top ten hold less than 9.5%. This specimen belongs to a study of T cells in Graves' hyperthyroidism and ophthalmopathy. Per the germline V gene, CDR1 is SGHTA and CDR2 is FQGNSA. Trimming cost V 8 bases and J 3 bases; bases outside gene matches: 3. This CDR3 has 13 residues.

The sequence came from a woman aged 25 to 39 with Graves' hyperthyroidism. The chain recombines TRBV7-2 with TRBJ2-7; 11 nucleotides line up with TRBD2. Source material: blood. The CDR3 nucleotides are TGTGCCAGCGGACTAGCGGGCCTCTACGAGCAGTACTTC. This gives the protein CASGLAGLYEQYF.